Listed here is a single TCR beta chain. Its specificity is not known. Assay: immunoSEQ multiplex PCR; the TCRdb copy retains only in-frame clones and omits some. This table holds around 38,000 clones, roughly 90% found once. These data come from a study of OX40 agonist ivuxolimab in advanced cancers. Study context: The patients received ivuxolimab by intravenous route every 2 weeks at 0.01 to 10 mg/kg. Study-level findings and limits: No antigen was identified for the clonally expanded peripheral T cells.

The V end lost 4 bases, the J end lost 0 bases, and 13 bases lay between the germline ends. The germline gives CDR1 LNHDA, CDR2 SQIVND (reference sequence). The CDR3 runs to 16 residues. This receptor was taken from an adult with an advanced solid tumor such as melanoma, head and neck, liver or kidney cancer. The rearrangement uses TRBV19 and TRBJ2-1; D is unclear. The input for sequencing was CD4+ or CD8+ T cells sorted from blood, taken in a trial of the OX40 agonist ivuxolimab. CDR3 region: CASSNLEASSYNEQFF. In nucleotides, the CDR3 is TGTGCCAGTAGTAACCTCGAAGCGAGCTCCTACAATGAGCAGTTCTTC.